Presented here are 11 T cell receptor beta chains from one specimen sequenced in a study of early T cells in non-severe SARS-CoV-2 infection. MiXCR was run by TCRdb on the 5' RACE reads, yielding one entry per CDR3 protein. Of under 60,000 distinct CDR3 sequences in the sample, about a tenth were seen once. The source was whole blood, collected at baseline. Every receptor here comes from an adult who was a healthcare worker with PCR-confirmed SARS-CoV-2 infection or an uninfected control (not recorded which).

The chain couples TRBV24-1 to TRBJ2-5; 8 nucleotides line up with TRBD1. The CDR3 has 12 residues. J lost 5 bases, V lost 9 bases, and 4 bases had no gene match. Per the germline V gene, CDR1 is KGHDR and CDR2 is SFDVKD. The CDR3 region has the DNA TGTGCCACCGGGCAGGGGGCGGAGACCCAGTACTTC. Translation gives CATGQGAETQYF.

This chain connects TRBV3-1 to TRBJ1-3; a possible D gene is TRBD1 (6 bases). In germline, CDR1 is LGHDT, CDR2 YNNKEL (reference sequence). The CDR3 consists of 14 residues. The V end lost 1 base, the J end lost 4 bases, and 8 bases lay between the germline ends. The DNA for the CDR3 is TGTGCCAGCAGCCAAGCCGGACAGGGAAACACCATATATTTT. This codes for CASSQAGQGNTIYF.

This clonotype occurred a few times. This CDR3 is CSAGEASANEKLFF. The CDR3 region has the DNA TGCAGTGCTGGGGAGGCCTCGGCTAATGAAAAACTGTTTTTT. The rearrangement links TRBV20-1 to TRBJ1-4, with unresolved D. Germline CDR1 is DFQATT and CDR2 is SNEGSKA (reference sequence). The germline V and J ends were trimmed by 5 bases and 3 bases, with 13 bases remaining between them. The CDR3 runs 14 residues.

This clonotype has a count of ten or more. This sequence joins TRBV29-1 and TRBJ2-1; maybe TRBD1 (6 bases). The CDR3 has 14 residues. V shed 4 bases and J shed 4 bases, with 14 bases lying between them. Germline V gene data show CDR1 as SQVTM and CDR2 as ANQGSEA. The CDR3 loop is CSVVKTGVYNEQFF. In DNA form, the CDR3 reads TGCAGCGTTGTGAAGACAGGAGTTTACAATGAGCAGTTCTTC.

V is TRBV5-1 and J is TRBJ2-3, with 7 bases fitting TRBD1. Germline-derived CDR1 and CDR2 are SGHRS and YFSETQ. This CDR3 is 13 amino acids long. Unmatched junction bases numbered 7, after V lost 4 bases and J lost 8 bases. CDR3 nucleotides: TGCGCCAGCAGCGGACGACAGGGCGTTACGCAGTATTTT. It encodes CASSGRQGVTQYF. The full variable domain, its missing parts supplied by reference TRBV5-1 and TRBJ2-3, is KAGVTQTPRYLIKTRGQQVTLSCSPISGHRSVSWYQQTPGQGLQFLFEYFSETQRNKGNFPGRFSGRQFSNSRSEMNVSTLELGDSALYLCASSGRQGVTQYFGPGTRLTVL.

This clonotype was observed a handful of times. The chain recombines TRBV11-2 with TRBJ2-7; D is uncertain. The CDR3 sequence is 12 residues long. Between the trimmed V and J ends, which lost 2 bases and 4 bases, there was a span of 6 bases. Germline V CDR1 and CDR2: SGHAT, FQNNGV. The CDR3 sequence: CASSLMPYEQYF. CDR3 sequence (DNA): TGTGCCAGCAGCTTAATGCCTTACGAGCAGTACTTC.

This clonotype occurred a few times. V usage is TRBV12-5 and J usage is TRBJ2-1, with TRBD2 as a possible D gene (5 bases). V was shortened by 6 bases and J by 9 bases, with 24 bases between the two germline ends. CDR1 LGHNT and CDR2 FRNRAP come from the germline V gene. The CDR3 consists of 16 residues. The CDR3, as DNA: TGTGCTAGTGGACCGGATCGTGGGCTAGCCGCCTTTGAGCAGTTCTTC. Its protein is CASGPDRGLAAFEQFF.

V and J are TRBV5-1 and TRBJ1-1; 9 bases align to TRBD1. Trimming took 1 base from V and 8 from J; bases not matched to a gene: 6. This CDR3 contains 14 residues. The germline V gene encodes CDR1 SGHRS and CDR2 YFSETQ. Written as DNA, the CDR3 is TGCGCCAGCAGCTTGACGCTTGGGACAGGGGAAGCTTTCTTT. Its translation is CASSLTLGTGEAFF.

This clonotype occurred a few times. The chain employs TRBV11-1 and TRBJ2-5; the match to TRBD2 covers 11 bases. Germline trimming cut 4 bases from V and 9 bases from J; bases unmatched to any gene: 16. This CDR3 has 17 residues. Germline V gene sequence: CDR1 SGHAT, CDR2 FQDESV (reference sequence). The CDR3 DNA follows: TGTGCCAGCAGCTCAACAAGACTAGCGGGAAAACTAAGGGCCCAGTACTTC. The encoded protein is CASSSTRLAGKLRAQYF.

This clonotype has at least ten counts. The chain uses TRBV18 and TRBJ1-6; maybe TRBD1 (5 bases). The ends were cut back, 3 bases at V and 11 bases at J, with 17 bases in the middle. CDR3 size: 15 residues. Germline CDR1 KGHSH, CDR2 LQKENI. CDR3 amino acids: CASSPGTVEIAPLHF. The CDR3 DNA follows: TGTGCCAGCTCACCGGGGACGGTGGAAATAGCACCCCTCCACTTT.

The chain uses TRBV12-3 or TRBV12-4 and TRBJ2-7; 7 bases are a match to TRBD2. V was clipped by 5 bases and J by 6 bases; unmatched bases: 10. The CDR3 has 14 amino acids. CDR3 residues: CASSQGLEVSEQYF. CDR3 in DNA: TGTGCCAGCAGTCAAGGACTAGAGGTGAGCGAGCAGTACTTC.